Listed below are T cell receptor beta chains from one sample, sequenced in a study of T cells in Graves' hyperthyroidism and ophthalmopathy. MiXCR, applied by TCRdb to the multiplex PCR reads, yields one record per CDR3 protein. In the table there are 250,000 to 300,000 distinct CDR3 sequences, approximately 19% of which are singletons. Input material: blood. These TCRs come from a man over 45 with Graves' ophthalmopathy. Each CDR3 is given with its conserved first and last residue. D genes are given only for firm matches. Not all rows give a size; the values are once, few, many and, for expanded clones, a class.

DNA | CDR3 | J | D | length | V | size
TGTGCCAGCAGCGCCAATAGCTATGAGCAGTTCTTC | CASSANSYEQFF | TRBJ2-1 | - | 12 | TRBV7-6 | few
TGTGCCAGCAGTTTCTTCTCCGGAAAGAGGAGCACTGAAGCTTTCTTT | CASSFFSGKRSTEAFF | TRBJ1-1 | - | 16 | TRBV28 | many
TGTGCCAGCAGTTACCGGTCTAGCGCGAACACCGGGGAGCTGTTTTTT | CASSYRSSANTGELFF | TRBJ2-2 | - | 16 | TRBV6-6 | -
TGCGCCAGCAGCCAAGATGAGGGAGGCGCCCAGAACACTGAAGCTTTCTTT | CASSQDEGGAQNTEAFF | TRBJ1-1 | - | 17 | TRBV4-1 | many
TGTGCCAGTAAACGGAGCGGGAGTCAGAATACGCAGTATTTT | CASKRSGSQNTQYF | TRBJ2-3 | TRBD2 | 14 | TRBV19 | few
TGTGCCAGCAGCCCCCCCGGGGAGCTGTTTTTT | CASSPPGELFF | TRBJ2-2 | - | 11 | TRBV3-1 | many
TGTGCCATCCCCGTGATGGGGGGCGAGGGGACCCAGTACTTC | CAIPVMGGEGTQYF | TRBJ2-5 | - | 14 | TRBV7-9 | many
TGTGCCACCAGCACCGGGACAGGGGCCCCAGAGACCCAGTACTTC | CATSTGTGAPETQYF | TRBJ2-5 | TRBD1 | 15 | TRBV15 | few
TGTGCCAGCAGCTTTCAGGACAGCTACTACGAGCAGTACTTC | CASSFQDSYYEQYF | TRBJ2-7 | - | 14 | TRBV5-4 | many
TGTGCCAGCAGTCGCGACAGGGTCGACTACGAGCAGTACTTC | CASSRDRVDYEQYF | TRBJ2-7 | TRBD1 | 14 | TRBV14 | few
TGTGCCATCGCCTTGGGGACGTGGGGCAATCAGCCCCAGCATTTT | CAIALGTWGNQPQHF | TRBJ1-5 | - | 15 | TRBV28 | -
TGTGCCAGCAGTTTGGAAGTTTCCAGCACAGATACGCAGTATTTT | CASSLEVSSTDTQYF | TRBJ2-3 | - | 15 | TRBV12-3/TRBV12-4 | few
TGCGCCAGCAGCTTGGCCGGGGGAGGCGGCTACACCTTC | CASSLAGGGGYTF | TRBJ1-2 | - | 13 | TRBV5-1 | few
TGTGCTAGCAGCTTAGAGGGGCCCCCGCCTAGCGGGGCGGCCAATGAGCAGTACTTC | CASSLEGPPPSGAANEQYF | TRBJ2-7 | TRBD2 | 19 | TRBV7-7 | -
TGTGCCAGCAGCTTGGTTCCGGGGGCGCTGAGCACAGATACGCAGTATTTT | CASSLVPGALSTDTQYF | TRBJ2-3 | - | 17 | TRBV5-5 | many
TGTGCCAGCAGCCAAGCAGGGAACTATGGCTACACCTTC | CASSQAGNYGYTF | TRBJ1-2 | - | 13 | TRBV3-1 | many
TGTGCCAGCAGTTGGAGGCCCGGGACTAGCGGGAGGACCGGGGAGCTGTTTTTT | CASSWRPGTSGRTGELFF | TRBJ2-2 | TRBD2 | 18 | TRBV12-3/TRBV12-4 | few
TGTGCCAGCAGCCCTAGACAGGTCAATCAGCCCCAGCATTTT | CASSPRQVNQPQHF | TRBJ1-5 | - | 14 | TRBV5-5 | -
TGTGCCAGCAGTGGCCGGACATCACGAGAGACCCAGTACTTC | CASSGRTSRETQYF | TRBJ2-5 | - | 14 | TRBV6-2/TRBV6-3 | -
TGTGCCAGCAGTTCAAGCGGGAACACCGGGGAGCTGTTTTTT | CASSSSGNTGELFF | TRBJ2-2 | - | 14 | TRBV12-3/TRBV12-4 | many
TGTGCCAGCAGCTTAGGTATGGGCTACGAGCAGTACTTC | CASSLGMGYEQYF | TRBJ2-7 | - | 13 | TRBV7-8 | -
TGTGCCAGCAGTCCCGGGACAGGATTTGAAAAACTGTTTTTT | CASSPGTGFEKLFF | TRBJ1-4 | TRBD1 | 14 | TRBV6-1 | -
TGTGCCAGCAGTTACCCCGGACTTGCTGAAGCTTTCTTT | CASSYPGLAEAFF | TRBJ1-1 | - | 13 | TRBV6-5 | many
TGTGCCAGCAGTATCCAGACCAATCAGCCCCAGCATTTT | CASSIQTNQPQHF | TRBJ1-5 | - | 13 | TRBV12-3/TRBV12-4 | few
TGCAGTGCTAACACCGAACTAGCGGCCTTCTCCCACAATGAGCAGTTCTTC | CSANTELAAFSHNEQFF | TRBJ2-1 | TRBD2 | 17 | TRBV20-1 | once
TGTGCCATCGCCGTGAGGGGTCAAGAGACCCAGTACTTC | CAIAVRGQETQYF | TRBJ2-5 | - | 13 | TRBV15 | -
TGCAGTGGAAACCAGGGGCTTTACAATCAGCCCCAGCATTTT | CSGNQGLYNQPQHF | TRBJ1-5 | - | 14 | TRBV20-1 | few
TGCAGTGCTAGAGATGGTGCCTCCCCGGCCAGACAGGGGACGAACACCGGGGAGCTGTTTTTT | CSARDGASPARQGTNTGELFF | TRBJ2-2 | TRBD1 | 21 | TRBV20-1 | few
TGTGCCAGCAGTTGGCTATCGAGCGCAGATACGCAGTATTTT | CASSWLSSADTQYF | TRBJ2-3 | - | 14 | TRBV6-2/TRBV6-3 | many
TGTGCCAGCAGCTTACTAGGCGGCGGGACAACAGATACGCAGTATTTT | CASSLLGGGTTDTQYF | TRBJ2-3 | - | 16 | TRBV7-3 | many
TGCAGTGCTAGGCCAGTCGCCGGGGAGCTGTTTTTT | CSARPVAGELFF | TRBJ2-2 | - | 12 | TRBV20-1 | -
TGTGCCACCAGCAGCGTGAGAGGGACTTCCGATGGAAACACCATATGTTTT | CATSSVRGTSDGNTICF | TRBJ1-3 | - | 17 | TRBV15 | -
TGTGCCAGCAGCTCAGAGGGGACCGGGGAGCTGTTTTTT | CASSSEGTGELFF | TRBJ2-2 | - | 13 | TRBV7-9 | few
TGTGCCAGCAGCTTTAACGACCGAGCTAACTATGGCTACACCTTC | CASSFNDRANYGYTF | TRBJ1-2 | - | 15 | TRBV7-2 | many
TGTGCCAGCACCCCCAGGGGGACCAATCCTTATGGCTACACCTTC | CASTPRGTNPYGYTF | TRBJ1-2 | TRBD1 | 15 | TRBV6-1 | few
TGTGCCAGCAGCGCAAGAGGCGGGAACACTGAAGCTTTCTTT | CASSARGGNTEAFF | TRBJ1-1 | - | 14 | TRBV6-2/TRBV6-3 | many
TGTGCCAGCAGTTACGAGCGGGGGTACGAGCAGTACTTC | CASSYERGYEQYF | TRBJ2-7 | TRBD2 | 13 | TRBV6-5 | -
TGTGCCAGCAAGGCCCAGGGGAACACCGGGGAGCTGTTTTTT | CASKAQGNTGELFF | TRBJ2-2 | - | 14 | TRBV12-3/TRBV12-4 | -
TGTGCCAGCAGTTTTGGCGGGAGCTCCTACAATGAGCAGTTCTTC | CASSFGGSSYNEQFF | TRBJ2-1 | TRBD2 | 15 | TRBV7-3 | many
TGTGCCAGCTCACCTTTAGTGAGCTCCTACAATGAGCAGTTCTTC | CASSPLVSSYNEQFF | TRBJ2-1 | - | 15 | TRBV18 | many
TGCAGCGTTTCTACTAGCGGGAGTGGCGAGCAGTACTTC | CSVSTSGSGEQYF | TRBJ2-7 | TRBD2 | 13 | TRBV29-1 | few
TGTGCCAGCAGTTCGTCCGGGACAGGGGGCTATTATGGCTACACCTTC | CASSSSGTGGYYGYTF | TRBJ1-2 | TRBD1 | 16 | TRBV28 | few
TGTGCCAGCAGTGAACTAGCGGGAGGGCTTGACTCCTACGAGCAGTACTTC | CASSELAGGLDSYEQYF | TRBJ2-7 | TRBD2 | 17 | TRBV2 | -
TGTGCCAGCAGCCTCCCCCGAGCGGCGTCCTACGAGCAGTACTTC | CASSLPRAASYEQYF | TRBJ2-7 | - | 15 | TRBV7-2 | many
TGTGCCAGCAGCTTGGTGGGACTAGCGGAAATACACAATGAGCAGTTCTTC | CASSLVGLAEIHNEQFF | TRBJ2-1 | TRBD2 | 17 | TRBV5-5 | many
TGTGCCAGCAGCTTAGGGAGTTACAATCAGCCCCAGCATTTT | CASSLGSYNQPQHF | TRBJ1-5 | - | 14 | TRBV2 | -
TGCAGTGCTAGACTACAGGTTGGAGGGGGCGACGAGCAGTACTTC | CSARLQVGGGDEQYF | TRBJ2-7 | - | 15 | TRBV20-1 | many
TGTGCCTGGAGTGACGGGACTAGCGCTTACAATGAGCAGTTCTTC | CAWSDGTSAYNEQFF | TRBJ2-1 | TRBD2 | 15 | TRBV30 | -
TGTGCCAGCAGCTTACGGACAGCTCCGCGAACGACTGAAGCTTTCTTT | CASSLRTAPRTTEAFF | TRBJ1-1 | - | 16 | TRBV7-9 | -
TGTGCCAGCAGTTACTCGATTGGCTACGAGCAGTACTTC | CASSYSIGYEQYF | TRBJ2-7 | - | 13 | TRBV6-2/TRBV6-3 | -
TGTGCCAGCAGCCCCCGGACTAGCGGGAGTACAGATACGCAGTATTTT | CASSPRTSGSTDTQYF | TRBJ2-3 | TRBD2 | 16 | TRBV7-9 | few
TGTGCCAGCAGCCCACTTGTGGGAGTAAACAATGAGCAGTTCTTC | CASSPLVGVNNEQFF | TRBJ2-1 | - | 15 | TRBV7-8 | -
TGTGCCAGCAGCTTTCGGAGGGAAGCCCAGCCCCAGCATTTT | CASSFRREAQPQHF | TRBJ1-5 | - | 14 | TRBV7-2 | -
TGTGCCAGCAGTCAGTCTAGCGGGAGGTCCGGGGTCTTC | CASSQSSGRSGVF | TRBJ2-1 | TRBD2 | 13 | TRBV12-3/TRBV12-4 | -
TGTGCCAGCAGCCCGATGGACACGGCAAACGAGCAGTACTTC | CASSPMDTANEQYF | TRBJ2-7 | - | 14 | TRBV9 | many